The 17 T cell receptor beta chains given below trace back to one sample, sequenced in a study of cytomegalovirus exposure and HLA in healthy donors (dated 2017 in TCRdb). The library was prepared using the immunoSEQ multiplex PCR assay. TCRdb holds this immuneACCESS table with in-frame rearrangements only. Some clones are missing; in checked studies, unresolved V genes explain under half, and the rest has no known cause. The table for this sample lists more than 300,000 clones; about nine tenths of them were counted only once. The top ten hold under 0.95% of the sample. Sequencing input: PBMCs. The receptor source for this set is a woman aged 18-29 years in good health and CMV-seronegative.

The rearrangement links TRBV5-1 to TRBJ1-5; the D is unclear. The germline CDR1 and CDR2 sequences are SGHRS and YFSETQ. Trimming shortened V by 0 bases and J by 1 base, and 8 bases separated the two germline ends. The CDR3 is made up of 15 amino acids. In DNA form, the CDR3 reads TGCGCCAGCAGCTTGGCAGGTGAGAGCAATCAGCCCCAGCATTTT. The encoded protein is CASSLAGESNQPQHF.

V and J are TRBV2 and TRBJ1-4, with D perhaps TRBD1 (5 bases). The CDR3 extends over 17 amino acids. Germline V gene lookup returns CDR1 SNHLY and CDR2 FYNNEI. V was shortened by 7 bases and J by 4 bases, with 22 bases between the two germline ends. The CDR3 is CASTTRAARRDNEKLFF. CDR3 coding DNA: TGTGCCAGCACTACCCGGGCAGCCCGCAGGGATAATGAAAAACTGTTTTTT.

The CDR3 spells CASSRGTGSAYGYTF. For the CDR3, the DNA is TGTGCCAGCAGCCGCGGGACAGGGTCAGCGTATGGCTACACCTTC. The V and J genes are TRBV5-6 and TRBJ1-2; 9 positions match TRBD1. V was clipped by 4 bases and J by 5 bases; unmatched bases: 9. There are 15 residues in the CDR3. Per germline, CDR1 SGHDT and CDR2 YYEEEE.

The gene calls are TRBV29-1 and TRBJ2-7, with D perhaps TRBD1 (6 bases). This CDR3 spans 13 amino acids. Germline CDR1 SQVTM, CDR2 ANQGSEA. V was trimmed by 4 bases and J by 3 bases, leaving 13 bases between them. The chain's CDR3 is CSVAVGTSYEQYF. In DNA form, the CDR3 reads TGCAGCGTTGCCGTCGGGACAAGCTACGAGCAGTACTTC.

For the CDR3, the DNA is TGCGCCAGCAGCTTGGGGGGGCGGAGCACAGATACGCAGTATTTT. It encodes CASSLGGRSTDTQYF. The rearrangement uses TRBV5-1 and TRBJ2-3; tentative D call: TRBD1 (6 bases). In germline, CDR1 is SGHRS, CDR2 YFSETQ. The CDR3 extends over 15 amino acids. The germline V and J ends were trimmed by 0 bases and 0 bases, with 8 bases remaining between them.

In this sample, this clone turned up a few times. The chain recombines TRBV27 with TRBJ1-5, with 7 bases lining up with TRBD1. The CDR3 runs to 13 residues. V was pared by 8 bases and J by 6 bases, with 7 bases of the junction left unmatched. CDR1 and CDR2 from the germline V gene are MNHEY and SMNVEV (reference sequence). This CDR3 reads CASGKDRPQPQHF. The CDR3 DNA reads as TGTGCCAGCGGCAAGGACAGGCCTCAGCCCCAGCATTTT.

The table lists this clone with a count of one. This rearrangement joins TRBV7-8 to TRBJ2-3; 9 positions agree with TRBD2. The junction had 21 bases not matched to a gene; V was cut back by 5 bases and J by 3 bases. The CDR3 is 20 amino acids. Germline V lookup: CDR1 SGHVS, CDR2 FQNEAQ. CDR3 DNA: TGTGCCAGCAGCACTCACCTGGCTAGCGGGACCAAGGGAGGGACAGATACGCAGTATTTT. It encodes CASSTHLASGTKGGTDTQYF.

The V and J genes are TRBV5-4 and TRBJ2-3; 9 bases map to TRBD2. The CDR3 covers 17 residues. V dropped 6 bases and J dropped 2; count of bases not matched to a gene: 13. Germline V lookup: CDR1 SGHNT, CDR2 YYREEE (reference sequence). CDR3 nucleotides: TGTGCCAGCACCTCGGGGGGAGCGGGAGGTTACACAGATACGCAGTATTTT. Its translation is CASTSGGAGGYTDTQYF.

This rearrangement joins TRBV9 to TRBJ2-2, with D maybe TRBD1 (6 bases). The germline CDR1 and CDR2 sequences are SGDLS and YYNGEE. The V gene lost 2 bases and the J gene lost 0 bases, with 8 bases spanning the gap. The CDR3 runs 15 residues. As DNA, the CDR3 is TGTGCCAGCAGCGTTGAGGGGGCGAACACCGGGGAGCTGTTTTTT. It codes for CASSVEGANTGELFF.

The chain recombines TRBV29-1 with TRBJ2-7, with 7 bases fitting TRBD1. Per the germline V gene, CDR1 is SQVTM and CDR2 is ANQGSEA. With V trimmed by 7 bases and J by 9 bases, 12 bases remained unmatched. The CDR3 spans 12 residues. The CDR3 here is CSGQGQGAGQYF. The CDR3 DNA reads TGCAGCGGACAGGGCCAAGGGGCTGGGCAGTACTTC.

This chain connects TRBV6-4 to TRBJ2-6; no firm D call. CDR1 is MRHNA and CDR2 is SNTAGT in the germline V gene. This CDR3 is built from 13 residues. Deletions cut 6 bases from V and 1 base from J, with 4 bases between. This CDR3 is CASSESGANVLTF. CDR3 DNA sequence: TGTGCCAGCAGCGAGTCTGGGGCCAACGTCCTGACTTTC.

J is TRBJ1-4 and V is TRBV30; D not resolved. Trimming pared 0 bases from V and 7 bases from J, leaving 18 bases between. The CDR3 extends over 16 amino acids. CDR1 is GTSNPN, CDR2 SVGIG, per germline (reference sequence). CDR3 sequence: CAWSVRLLKEGEKLFF. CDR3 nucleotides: TGTGCCTGGAGTGTACGACTCCTGAAGGAGGGTGAAAAACTGTTTTTT.

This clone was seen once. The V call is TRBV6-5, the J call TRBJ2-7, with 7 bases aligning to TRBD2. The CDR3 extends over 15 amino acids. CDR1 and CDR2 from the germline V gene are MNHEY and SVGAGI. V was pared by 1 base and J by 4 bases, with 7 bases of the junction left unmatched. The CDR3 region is CASSYLPSGGYEQYF. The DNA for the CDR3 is TGTGCCAGCAGTTACTTGCCTAGCGGAGGATACGAGCAGTACTTC.

The CDR3 DNA sequence: TGTGCCAGCAGTATCCAGGGTTCAACTAATGAAAAACTGTTTTTT. Translating gives CASSIQGSTNEKLFF. V gene TRBV27 combines with J gene TRBJ1-4; maybe TRBD1 (5 bases). Looked up from germline, CDR1 is MNHEY and CDR2 is SMNVEV (reference sequence). The CDR3 runs to 15 residues. V lost 5 bases to trimming and J lost 0 bases, with 10 bases between them.

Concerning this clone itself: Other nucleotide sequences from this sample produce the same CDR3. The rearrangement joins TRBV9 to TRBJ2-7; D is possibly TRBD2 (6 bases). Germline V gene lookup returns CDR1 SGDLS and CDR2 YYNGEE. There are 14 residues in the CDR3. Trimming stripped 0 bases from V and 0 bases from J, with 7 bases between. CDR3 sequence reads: CASSVGRGSYEQYF. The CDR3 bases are TGTGCCAGCAGCGTAGGGAGGGGCTCCTACGAGCAGTACTTC.

In DNA form, the CDR3 reads TGTGCCAGCAGTGACCACAGGGTGTACGAGCAGTACTTC. Its translation is CASSDHRVYEQYF. The chain carries TRBV2 and TRBJ2-7; tentative D call: TRBD1 (6 bases). Germline V gene sequence: CDR1 SNHLY, CDR2 FYNNEI. V lost 3 bases to trimming and J lost 4 bases, with 10 bases between them. There are 13 residues in the CDR3.

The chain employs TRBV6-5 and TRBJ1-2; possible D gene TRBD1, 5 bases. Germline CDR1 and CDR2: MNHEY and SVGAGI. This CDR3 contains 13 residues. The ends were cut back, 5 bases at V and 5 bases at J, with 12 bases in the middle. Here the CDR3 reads CASSEGADYGYTF. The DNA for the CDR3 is TGTGCCAGCAGTGAAGGGGCAGATTATGGCTACACCTTC.